The 12 T cell receptor beta chains below come from one sample, sequenced in a study of CD8+ T cells in alopecia areata. RNA extraction was followed by reverse transcription into cDNA, which acted as the sequencing template. Using immunoSEQ multiplex PCR, the repertoire was profiled, and TCRdb retains in-frame clones only, with some absent. This table holds approximately 13,000 clones, approximately 58% found once. Researchers sorted CD4+ cells into CD25+CD127- cells for roughly 5 patients. What was sequenced was CD4+ Tregs sorted from blood. The source of these receptors is a human donor with alopecia areata.

The rearrangement uses TRBV7-9 and TRBJ2-1; 12 bases map to TRBD2. This CDR3 is 15 amino acids long. CDR1 SEHNR and CDR2 FQNEAQ come from the germline V gene (reference sequence). With V trimmed by 1 base and J by 8 bases, 3 bases remained unmatched. CDR3 DNA sequence: TGTGCCAGCAGCTTAGGACTAGCGGGAGCCCATGAGCAGTTCTTC. Protein: CASSLGLAGAHEQFF.

The CDR3 DNA is TGTGCCAGCAGCCAGAATCCGGGGAACACCGGGGAGCTGTTTTTT. Its protein product is CASSQNPGNTGELFF. The chain employs TRBV7-3 and TRBJ2-2; D unresolved. This CDR3 has 15 residues. V was trimmed by 5 bases and J by 1 base, leaving 11 bases between them. Germline V gene data show CDR1 as SGHTA and CDR2 as FQGTGA.

The J gene is TRBJ2-2, the V gene TRBV5-1, with 7 bases matching TRBD2. Germline V CDR1 and CDR2: SGHRS, YFSETQ. Trimming cost V 1 base and J 6 bases; bases outside gene matches: 12. The CDR3 extends over 17 amino acids. CDR3 loop: CASSLSRGGVFAGELFF. CDR3 sequence (DNA): TGCGCCAGCAGCTTGAGTCGGGGAGGGGTCTTCGCCGGGGAGCTGTTTTTT.

In regard to this clone: One base away lies a much larger clone, so this may be a sequencing read error. The chain has TRBV4-2 and TRBJ2-7; a possible D gene is TRBD2 (6 bases). Germline V gene lookup returns CDR1 LGHNA and CDR2 YNFKEQ. The length of the CDR3 is 15 residues. Trimming removed 4 bases at V and 0 bases at J, with 13 bases between. The DNA for the CDR3 is TGTGCCAGCAGCCCCGGGGACGGGAGCTCCTACGAGCAGTACTTC. Translation gives CASSPGDGSSYEQYF.

The gene calls are TRBV29-1 and TRBJ2-1; 12 positions match TRBD2. Germline V lookup: CDR1 SQVTM, CDR2 ANQGSEA. There are 16 residues in the CDR3. The V segment lost 4 bases and the J segment 9 bases; nucleotides outside the gene matches: 13. The CDR3 loop is CSVAVPSSGRAGEQFF. In DNA form, the CDR3 reads TGCAGCGTTGCAGTCCCCTCTAGCGGGAGGGCCGGTGAGCAGTTCTTC.

This clone was counted only a few times. This sequence joins TRBV28 and TRBJ1-5, with 7 bases lining up with TRBD1. V lost 11 bases and J lost 5; bases outside the gene matches: 9. The CDR3 loop spans 13 amino acids. Germline values: CDR1 MDHEN, CDR2 SYDVKM. The DNA for the CDR3 is TGTGCCGCCGCGGGACAGTTTGATCAGCCCCAGCATTTT. Translated, it gives CAAAGQFDQPQHF.

This clone appeared once. The genes are TRBV18 and TRBJ2-1, with a weak D call TRBD2 (6 bases). The germline V gene encodes CDR1 KGHSH and CDR2 LQKENI. The V end lost 3 bases, the J end lost 7 bases, and 16 bases lay between the germline ends. This CDR3 has 15 residues. CDR3 in amino acids: CASSPTGPSGNEQFF. The DNA of the CDR3 is TGTGCCAGCTCACCGACGGGACCAAGCGGGAATGAGCAGTTCTTC.

This clone has only a few counts. The rearrangement uses TRBV7-3 and TRBJ1-1; possibly TRBD1 for D (5 bases). Trimming shortened V by 5 bases and J by 11 bases, and 18 bases separated the two germline ends. CDR1 is SGHTA and CDR2 is FQGTGA in the germline V gene. The CDR3 sequence is 13 residues long. The CDR3 nucleotides read TGTGCCAGCAGCGAAGGGACGGACATGGGGGCTTTCTTT. Its protein is CASSEGTDMGAFF.

This sequence joins TRBV5-6 and TRBJ1-1; possibly TRBD1 for D (6 bases). CDR3 length equals 15 residues. CDR1 SGHDT and CDR2 YYEEEE come from the germline V gene. Deletions cut 4 bases from V and 3 bases from J, with 16 bases between. The CDR3 region is CASSRDGGLYTEAFF. The CDR3 DNA follows: TGTGCCAGCAGCAGAGATGGGGGGCTTTACACTGAAGCTTTCTTT.

This clone showed up just a few times. The chain couples TRBV7-9 to TRBJ2-3; 8 bases fit TRBD2. There are 12 residues in the CDR3. V lost 4 bases to trimming and J lost 10 bases; unmatched junction nucleotides: 4. Germline loops: CDR1 SEHNR, CDR2 FQNEAQ (reference sequence). The CDR3 nucleotides read TGTGCCAGCAGCTCGGGACTAGGAGCGCAGTATTTT. It specifies CASSSGLGAQYF.

This clone is termed large. This sequence joins TRBV10-3 and TRBJ1-1; D ambiguous. Trimming took off 4 bases at V and 1 base at J, with 10 bases between the two ends. This CDR3 region has 14 residues. Per the germline V gene, CDR1 is ENHRY and CDR2 is SYGVKD. CDR3 in amino acids: CAISGDGWNTEAFF. The CDR3 DNA reads TGTGCCATCAGTGGAGATGGGTGGAACACTGAAGCTTTCTTT.

The V and J genes are TRBV6-5 and TRBJ2-1; TRBD1 aligns across 7 bases. This CDR3 comprises 16 residues. The germline V gene has CDR1 MNHEY and CDR2 SVGAGI. Germline trimming cut 6 bases from V and 2 bases from J; bases unmatched to any gene: 10. CDR3 nucleotides: TGTGCCAGCAGCTACCGAACAGGGGAAGCCTACAATGAGCAGTTCTTC. Its protein product is CASSYRTGEAYNEQFF.